This TCR beta chain was captured in a study of neoadjuvant nivolumab and ipilimumab in lung cancer (TCRdb year 2020). Regarding the research as a whole: Nivolumab was administered intravenously at 3 mg/kg on days 1, 15 and 29, and in the combination arm ipilimumab 1 mg/kg was added on day 1 only. Matched pretherapy and resected tumor pairs were analyzed for seven patients: four treated with nivolumab and three with nivolumab plus ipilimumab. The primary endpoint of the trial was the rate of major pathologic response (MPR) in the intention-to-treat population of each study arm. The study compared TCR repertoires in pretherapy (baseline) peripheral blood with TCR repertoires in tumors resected at surgery following neoadjuvant immune checkpoint blockade. Of the roughly 45 patients with operable NSCLC treated in the trial, some 23 were randomized to nivolumab monotherapy and around 20 to nivolumab plus ipilimumab. Broad study findings and their caveats: Pretherapy blood TCR richness correlated positively with richness in tumors resected after neoadjuvant therapy (Spearman R ≈ 0.85). TCR sequencing was performed in a small number of samples. There was no significant correlation between TCR clonality and pathologic tumor regression, and just a single major-pathologic-response sample was available for the clonality-regression analysis. Tumor T-cell richness and clonality rose from pretherapy to surgery in three of three dual-therapy tumors but in only two of four nivolumab-treated tumors. TCR richness and clonality were greater in resected tumors than in tumor-adjacent uninvolved lung, and increases were seen in more dual-therapy-treated tumors.

As for this clone: Its antigen is still unknown. No base-level quality is on record; no much larger clone is a single base apart.

The CDR3, from cysteine to phenylalanine, totals 12 residues. Kept here is only the CDR3 DNA, which spans 36 bases and is read in frame from base 1. V is cut by 5 bases and J by 5 bases, and the space between the germline ends is 8 bases. From a lookup of the germline V gene, CDR1 and CDR2 are SGHNT and YENEEA. The method behind the library was the immunoSEQ multiplex PCR assay. The paper's processing steps were these. Richness and clonality were used to summarize the repertoires, and clones that significantly expanded or contracted between pre- and post-therapy samples were identified. TCRdb's version of the immuneACCESS table is confined to in-frame rearrangements and falls short of the full clone set. An unresolved V gene accounts for under half of the shortfall where checked; the remainder is of unknown origin. V and J calls and clone size are those listed in that table; D and trimming were worked out from the DNA. The table for this sample lists roughly 45,000 clones; around 89% of them were counted only once. Of the sample, around 3.6% falls within the top ten clones.

Explained via the paper, the time point label denotes: pretherapy, before neoadjuvant immune checkpoint inhibitors. Samples came from the phase 2 randomized NEOSTAR trial, which tested neoadjuvant nivolumab or nivolumab plus ipilimumab followed by surgery in operable NSCLC. Here the sequenced sample was blood, taken before neoadjuvant nivolumab, alone or with ipilimumab. The sequence links TRBV11-3 to TRBJ2-3; a weak D assignment points to TRBD1 (5 bases agree). The sequence derives from an adult with non-small cell lung cancer. Some clones in this sample may be carry-over from other donors' samples. The DNA sequence reads TGTGCCAGCAGCCGGCAGGGAGATACGCAGTATTTT. The translation is CASSRQGDTQYF.